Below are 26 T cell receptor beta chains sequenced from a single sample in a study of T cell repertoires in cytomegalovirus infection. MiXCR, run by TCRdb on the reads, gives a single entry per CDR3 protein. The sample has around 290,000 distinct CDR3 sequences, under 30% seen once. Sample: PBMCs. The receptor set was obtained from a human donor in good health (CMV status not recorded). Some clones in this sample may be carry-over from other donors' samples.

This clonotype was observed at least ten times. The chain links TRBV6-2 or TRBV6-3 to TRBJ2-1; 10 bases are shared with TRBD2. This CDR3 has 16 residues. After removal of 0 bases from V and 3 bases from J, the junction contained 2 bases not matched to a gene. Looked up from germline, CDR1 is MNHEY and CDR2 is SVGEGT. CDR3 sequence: CASSYSLAGVYNEQFF. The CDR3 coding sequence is TGTGCCAGCAGTTACTCCCTAGCGGGAGTCTACAATGAGCAGTTCTTC.

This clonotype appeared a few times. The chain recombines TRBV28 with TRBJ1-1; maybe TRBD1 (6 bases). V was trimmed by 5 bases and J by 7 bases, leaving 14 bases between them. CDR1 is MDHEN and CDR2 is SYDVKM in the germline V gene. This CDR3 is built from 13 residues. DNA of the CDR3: TGTGCCAGCAGTAGGGGGGGAGGGGTTGAAGCTTTCTTT. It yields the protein CASSRGGGVEAFF.

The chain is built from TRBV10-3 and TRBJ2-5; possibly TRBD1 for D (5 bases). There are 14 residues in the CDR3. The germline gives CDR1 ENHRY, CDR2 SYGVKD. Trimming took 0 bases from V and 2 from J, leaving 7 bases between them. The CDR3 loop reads CAISESGRQETQYF. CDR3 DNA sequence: TGTGCCATCAGTGAGTCGGGGCGGCAAGAGACCCAGTACTTC.

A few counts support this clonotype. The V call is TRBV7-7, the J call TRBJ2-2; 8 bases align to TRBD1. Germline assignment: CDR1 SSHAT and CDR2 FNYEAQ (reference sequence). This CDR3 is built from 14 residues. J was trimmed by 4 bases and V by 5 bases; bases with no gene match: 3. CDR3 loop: CASSGQGVTGELFF. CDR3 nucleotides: TGTGCCAGCAGCGGACAGGGAGTCACCGGGGAGCTGTTTTTT.

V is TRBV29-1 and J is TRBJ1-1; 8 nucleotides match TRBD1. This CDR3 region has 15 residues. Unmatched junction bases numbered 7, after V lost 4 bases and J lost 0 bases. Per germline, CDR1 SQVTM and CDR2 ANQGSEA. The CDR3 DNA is TGCAGCGTTGCCGGGACAGGCCCTTTGAACACTGAAGCTTTCTTT. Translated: CSVAGTGPLNTEAFF. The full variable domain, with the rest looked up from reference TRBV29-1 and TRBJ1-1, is SAVISQKPSRDICQRGTSLTIQCQVDSQVTMMFWYRQQPGQSLTLIATANQGSEATYESGFVIDKFPISRPNLTFSTLTVSNMSPEDSSIYLCSVAGTGPLNTEAFFGQGTRLTVV.

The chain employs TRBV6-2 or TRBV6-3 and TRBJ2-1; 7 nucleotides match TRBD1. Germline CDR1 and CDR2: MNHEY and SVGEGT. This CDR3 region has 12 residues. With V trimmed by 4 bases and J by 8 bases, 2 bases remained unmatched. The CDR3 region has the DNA TGTGCCAGCAGTTCGACAGGGCATGAGCAGTTCTTC. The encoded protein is CASSSTGHEQFF.

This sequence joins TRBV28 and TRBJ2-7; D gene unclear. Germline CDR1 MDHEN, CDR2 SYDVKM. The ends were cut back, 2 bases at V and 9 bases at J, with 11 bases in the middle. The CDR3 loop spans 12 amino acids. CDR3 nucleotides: TGTGCCAGCAGTTTAAGTGAGGTTGGGCAGTACTTC. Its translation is CASSLSEVGQYF.

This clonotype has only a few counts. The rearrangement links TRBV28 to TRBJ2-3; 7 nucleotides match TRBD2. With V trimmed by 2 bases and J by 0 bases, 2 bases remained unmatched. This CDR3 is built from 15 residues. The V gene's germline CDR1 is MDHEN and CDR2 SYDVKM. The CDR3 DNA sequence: TGTGCCAGCAGTTTAGGGACTATAAGCACAGATACGCAGTATTTT. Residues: CASSLGTISTDTQYF.

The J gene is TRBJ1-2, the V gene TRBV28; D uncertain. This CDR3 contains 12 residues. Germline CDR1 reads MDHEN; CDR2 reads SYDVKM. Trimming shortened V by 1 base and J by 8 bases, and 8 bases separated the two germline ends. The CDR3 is CASSLFVGGYTF. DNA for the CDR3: TGTGCCAGCAGTTTATTTGTGGGGGGCTACACCTTC.

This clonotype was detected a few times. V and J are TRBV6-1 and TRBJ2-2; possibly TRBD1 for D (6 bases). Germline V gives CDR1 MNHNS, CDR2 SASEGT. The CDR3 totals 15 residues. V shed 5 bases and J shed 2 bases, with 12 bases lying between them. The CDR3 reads CASSHRDRNTGELFF. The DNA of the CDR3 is TGTGCCAGCAGTCACAGGGATAGAAACACCGGGGAGCTGTTTTTT.

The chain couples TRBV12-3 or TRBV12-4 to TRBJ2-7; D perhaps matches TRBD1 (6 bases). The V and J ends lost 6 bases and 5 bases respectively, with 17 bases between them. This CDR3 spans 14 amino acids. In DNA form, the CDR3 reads TGTGCCAGCAGATCGACAGGCCATGCCAACGAGCAGTACTTC. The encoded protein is CASRSTGHANEQYF.

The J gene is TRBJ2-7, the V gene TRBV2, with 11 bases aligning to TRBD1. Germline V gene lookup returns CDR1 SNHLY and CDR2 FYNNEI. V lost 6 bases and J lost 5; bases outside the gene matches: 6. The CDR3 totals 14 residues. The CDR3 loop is CASRDGQGANEQYF. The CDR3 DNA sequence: TGTGCCAGCAGAGACGGACAGGGGGCGAACGAGCAGTACTTC.

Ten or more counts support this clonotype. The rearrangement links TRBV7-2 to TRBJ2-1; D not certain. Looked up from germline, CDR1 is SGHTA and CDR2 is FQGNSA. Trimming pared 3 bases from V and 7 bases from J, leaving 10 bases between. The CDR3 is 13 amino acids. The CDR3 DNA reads TGTGCCAGCAGCTTGATGGTGTGGAATGAGCAGTTCTTC. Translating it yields CASSLMVWNEQFF. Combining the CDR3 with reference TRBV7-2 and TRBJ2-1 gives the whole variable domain GAGVSQSPSNKVTEKGKDVELRCDPISGHTALYWYRQSLGQGLEFLIYFQGNSAPDKSGLPSDRFSAERTGGSVSTLTIQRTQQEDSAVYLCASSLMVWNEQFFGPGTRLTVL.

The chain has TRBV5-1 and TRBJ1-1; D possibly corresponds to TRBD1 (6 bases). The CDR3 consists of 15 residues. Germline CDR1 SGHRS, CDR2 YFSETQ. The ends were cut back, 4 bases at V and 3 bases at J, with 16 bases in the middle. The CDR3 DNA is TGCGCCAGCAGCCAGCAGGGGCTTGGCGACACTGAAGCTTTCTTT. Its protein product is CASSQQGLGDTEAFF.

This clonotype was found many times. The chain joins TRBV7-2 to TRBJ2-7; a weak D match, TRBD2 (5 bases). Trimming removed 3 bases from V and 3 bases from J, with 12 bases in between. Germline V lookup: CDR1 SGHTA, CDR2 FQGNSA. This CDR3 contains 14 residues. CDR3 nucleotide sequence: TGTGCCAGCAGCTTGTCTAGCAGAGACTACGAGCAGTACTTC. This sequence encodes CASSLSSRDYEQYF.

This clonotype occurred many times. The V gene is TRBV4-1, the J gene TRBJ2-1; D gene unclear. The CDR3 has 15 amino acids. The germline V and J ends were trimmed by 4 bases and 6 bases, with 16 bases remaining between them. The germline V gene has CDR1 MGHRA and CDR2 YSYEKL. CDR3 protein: CASSPTAAAGNEQFF. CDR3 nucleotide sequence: TGCGCCAGCAGCCCCACCGCAGCAGCCGGCAATGAGCAGTTCTTC.

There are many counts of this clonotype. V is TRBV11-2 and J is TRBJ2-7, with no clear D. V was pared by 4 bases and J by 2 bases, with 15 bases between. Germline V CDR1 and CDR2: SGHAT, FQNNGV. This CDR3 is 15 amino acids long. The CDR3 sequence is CASSSGPYSAYEQYF. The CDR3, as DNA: TGTGCCAGCAGCTCGGGCCCTTACAGCGCCTACGAGCAGTACTTC.

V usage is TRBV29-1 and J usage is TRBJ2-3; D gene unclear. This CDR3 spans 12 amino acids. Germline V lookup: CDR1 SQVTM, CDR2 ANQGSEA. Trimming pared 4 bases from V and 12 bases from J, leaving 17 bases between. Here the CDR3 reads CSVGPDAPRQYF. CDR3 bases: TGCAGCGTTGGCCCCGACGCCCCTCGTCAGTATTTT.

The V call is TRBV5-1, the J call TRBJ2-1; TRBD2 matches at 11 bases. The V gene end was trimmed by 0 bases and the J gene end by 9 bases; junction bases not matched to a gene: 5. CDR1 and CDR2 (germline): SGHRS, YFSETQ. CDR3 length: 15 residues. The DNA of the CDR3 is TGCGCCAGCAGCTTGGTGGCTAGCGGGAGGCGTGAGCAGTTCTTC. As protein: CASSLVASGRREQFF.

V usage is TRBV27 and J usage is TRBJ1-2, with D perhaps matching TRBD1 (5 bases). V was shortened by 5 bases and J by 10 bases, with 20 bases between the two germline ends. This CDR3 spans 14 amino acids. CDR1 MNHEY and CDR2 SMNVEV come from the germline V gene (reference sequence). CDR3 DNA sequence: TGTGCCAGCAGTCTGGGACGGAGGACTATGCCCTACACCTTC. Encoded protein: CASSLGRRTMPYTF.

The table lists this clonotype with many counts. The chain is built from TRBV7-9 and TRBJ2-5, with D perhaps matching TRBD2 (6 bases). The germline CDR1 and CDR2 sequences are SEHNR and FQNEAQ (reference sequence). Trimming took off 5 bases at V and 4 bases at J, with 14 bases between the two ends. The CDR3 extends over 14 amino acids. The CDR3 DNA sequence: TGTGCCAGCAGCCTTCGGGAGACTGCAGAGACCCAGTACTTC. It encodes CASSLRETAETQYF. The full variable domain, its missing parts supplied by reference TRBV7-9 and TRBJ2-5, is DTGVSQNPRHKITKRGQNVTFRCDPISEHNRLYWYRQTLGQGPEFLTYFQNEAQLEKSRLLSDRFSAERPKGSFSTLEIQRTEQGDSAMYLCASSLRETAETQYFGPGTRLLVL.

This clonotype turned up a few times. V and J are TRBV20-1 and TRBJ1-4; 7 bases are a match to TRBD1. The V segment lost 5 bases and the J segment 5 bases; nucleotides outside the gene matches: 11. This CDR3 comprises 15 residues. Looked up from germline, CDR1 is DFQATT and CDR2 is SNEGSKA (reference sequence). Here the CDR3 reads CSADKQGGINEKLFF. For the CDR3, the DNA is TGCAGTGCTGACAAGCAGGGGGGGATAAATGAAAAACTGTTTTTT.

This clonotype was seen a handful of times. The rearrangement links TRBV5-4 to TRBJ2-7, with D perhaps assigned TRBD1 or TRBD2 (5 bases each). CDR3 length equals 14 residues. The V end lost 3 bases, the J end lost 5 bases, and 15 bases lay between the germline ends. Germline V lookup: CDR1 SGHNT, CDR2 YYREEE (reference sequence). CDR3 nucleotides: TGTGCCAGCAGCTCCCGCCGGGACGCCAACGAGCAGTACTTC. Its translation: CASSSRRDANEQYF.

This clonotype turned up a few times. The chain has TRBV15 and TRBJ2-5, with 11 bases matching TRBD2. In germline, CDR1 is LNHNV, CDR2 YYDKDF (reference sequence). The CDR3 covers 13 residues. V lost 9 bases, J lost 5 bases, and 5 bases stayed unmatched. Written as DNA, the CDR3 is TGTGCCACTCTAGCGGGGGGCCAGGAGACCCAGTACTTC. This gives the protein CATLAGGQETQYF.

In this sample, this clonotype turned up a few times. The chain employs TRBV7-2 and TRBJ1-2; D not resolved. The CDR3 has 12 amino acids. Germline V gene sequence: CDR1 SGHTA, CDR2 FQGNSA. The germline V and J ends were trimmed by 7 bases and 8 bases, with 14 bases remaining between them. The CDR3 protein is CASTRGGGGYTF. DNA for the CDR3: TGTGCCAGCACCCGAGGAGGTGGGGGCTACACCTTC.

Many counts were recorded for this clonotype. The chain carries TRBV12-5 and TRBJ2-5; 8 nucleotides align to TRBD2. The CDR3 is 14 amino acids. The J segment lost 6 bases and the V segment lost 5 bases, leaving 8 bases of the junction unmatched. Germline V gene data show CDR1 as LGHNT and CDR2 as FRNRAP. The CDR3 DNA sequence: TGTGCTAGTGGTCCCCCCGGACTAGCCCAGACCCAGTACTTC. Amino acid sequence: CASGPPGLAQTQYF.